The present T cell receptor beta chain was sequenced within a study of T cells in Graves' hyperthyroidism and ophthalmopathy. Study at large: Once the initial diagnosis was made, peripheral blood was obtained before any treatment. General study points: Blood also contained most expanded thyroid clonotypes above 0.001. Ophthalmopathy got predicted by the model a median 6.5 months before its onset.

The table lists this clonotype with a few counts. Its antigen is unknown. Isolation of PBMCs was performed on around 9.4 ml fresh peripheral blood. The TCR beta CDR3 regions underwent amplification using RNA transcripts as the source. TCR CDR3 regions were first amplified by RT-PCR with HTBI primers. In TCRdb, the multiplex PCR reads were re-called with MiXCR into one record per CDR3 protein. The sample holds around 800,000 distinct CDR3 sequences, 38% seen once. V lost 5 bases to trimming and J lost 4 bases, with 20 bases between them. This CDR3 has 17 amino acids. CDR1 and CDR2 (germline): SGHTA, FQGNSA.

Sequenced sample: blood. The chain combines TRBV7-2 with TRBJ1-4; D may be TRBD1 (6 bases). The receptor was isolated from a man aged 18 to 30 with Graves' hyperthyroidism. DNA of the CDR3: TGTGCCAGCAGCCAAGAGGCATCCGGGACAATTAATGAAAAACTGTTTTTT. Translation: CASSQEASGTINEKLFF. Supplemented by reference TRBV7-2 and TRBJ1-4, the full variable domain reads GAGVSQSPSNKVTEKGKDVELRCDPISGHTALYWYRQSLGQGLEFLIYFQGNSAPDKSGLPSDRFSAERTGGSVSTLTIQRTQQEDSAVYLCASSQEASGTINEKLFFGSGTQLSVL.